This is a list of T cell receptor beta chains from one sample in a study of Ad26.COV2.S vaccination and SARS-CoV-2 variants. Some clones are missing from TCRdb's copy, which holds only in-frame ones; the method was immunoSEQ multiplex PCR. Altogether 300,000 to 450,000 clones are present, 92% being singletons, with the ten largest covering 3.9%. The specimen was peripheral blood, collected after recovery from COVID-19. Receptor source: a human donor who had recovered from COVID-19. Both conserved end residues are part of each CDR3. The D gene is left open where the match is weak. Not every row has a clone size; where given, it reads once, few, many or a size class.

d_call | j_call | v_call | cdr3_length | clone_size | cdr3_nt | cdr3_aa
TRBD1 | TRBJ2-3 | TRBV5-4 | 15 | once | TGTGCCAGCAGCTTGGTGACAGGGCCCACAGATACGCAGTATTTT | CASSLVTGPTDTQYF
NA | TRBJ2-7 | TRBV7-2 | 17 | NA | TGTGCCAGCAGCCCACCCCAGGTGGGGGGGCGTTCCTACGAGCAGTACTTC | CASSPPQVGGRSYEQYF
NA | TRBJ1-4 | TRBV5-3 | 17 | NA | TGTGCCAGAAGCTTGGAGACTCCACAGGGCCGGCGCGAAAAACTGTTTTTT | CARSLETPQGRREKLFF
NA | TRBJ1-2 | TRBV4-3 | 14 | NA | TGCGCCAGCAGCCAAGTGAGCACGACGTATGGCTACACCTTC | CASSQVSTTYGYTF
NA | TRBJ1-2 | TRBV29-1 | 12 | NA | TGCAGCGTCCTAACGACAAACTATGGCTACACCTTC | CSVLTTNYGYTF
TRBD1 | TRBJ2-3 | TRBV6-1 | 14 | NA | TGTGCCAGTATACAGGGGGCAAGCACAGATACGCAGTATTTT | CASIQGASTDTQYF
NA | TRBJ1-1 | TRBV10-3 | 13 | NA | TGTGCCACTTGGAGGGGCCCCATGAATGAAGCTTTCTTT | CATWRGPMNEAFF
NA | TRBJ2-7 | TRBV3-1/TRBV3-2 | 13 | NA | TGTGCCAGCAGCCAAGTCGGTAACAGGGAGCAGTACTTC | CASSQVGNREQYF
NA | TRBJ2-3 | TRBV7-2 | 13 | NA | TGTGCCAGCAGCCCCGAGGGAGCGGATACGCAGTATTTT | CASSPEGADTQYF
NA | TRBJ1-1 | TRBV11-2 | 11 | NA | TGTGCCAGCAGGTCAAACACTGAAGCTTTCTTT | CASRSNTEAFF
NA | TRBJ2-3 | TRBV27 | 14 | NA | TGTGCCAGCAGTTTGGGACCGTTTACAGATACGCAGTATTTT | CASSLGPFTDTQYF
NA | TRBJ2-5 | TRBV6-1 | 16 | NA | TGTGCCAGCAGTGTCGGGACTCAGGGGGTGAGGGAGACCCAGTACTTC | CASSVGTQGVRETQYF
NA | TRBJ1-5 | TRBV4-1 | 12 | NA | TGCGCCAGCAGCCAAGACGGTCACATCCGGCATTTT | CASSQDGHIRHF
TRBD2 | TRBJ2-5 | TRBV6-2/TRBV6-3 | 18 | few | TGTGCCAGCAGTTACATTGAAAGTCCCGGGACTAGAACGGAGACCCAGTACTTC | CASSYIESPGTRTETQYF
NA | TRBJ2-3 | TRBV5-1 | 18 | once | TGCGCCAGCAGCCCCTTCGGTAGGACAGGAGGGGGGGCAGATACGCAGTATTTT | CASSPFGRTGGGADTQYF
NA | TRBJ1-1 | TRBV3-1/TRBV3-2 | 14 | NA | TGTGCCAGCAGCCATAGTAGGAGGAACACTGAAGCTTTCTTT | CASSHSRRNTEAFF
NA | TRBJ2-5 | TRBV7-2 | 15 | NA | TGTGCCAGCAGCTCGGGGGGCCGTTCGTTTGAGACCCAGTACTTC | CASSSGGRSFETQYF
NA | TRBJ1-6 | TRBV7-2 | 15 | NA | TGTGCCAGCAGCTTAGAAAGGACAAAGAATTCACCCCTCCACTTT | CASSLERTKNSPLHF
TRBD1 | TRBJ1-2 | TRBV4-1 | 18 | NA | TGCGCCAGCAGCTCAAGCCTAGATTTCGAGGGGGCGATCTATGGCTACACCTTC | CASSSSLDFEGAIYGYTF
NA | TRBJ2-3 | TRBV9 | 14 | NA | TGTGCCAGCAGCGCCCAAAAGGGGGCAGATACGCAGTATTTT | CASSAQKGADTQYF
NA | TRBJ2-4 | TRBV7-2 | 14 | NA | TGTGCCAGCAGCCGGCAGGGGTCGGGAAACATTCAGTACTTC | CASSRQGSGNIQYF
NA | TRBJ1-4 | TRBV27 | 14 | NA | TGTGCCAGCCAGCCGGGGGGCTTAACTGAAAAACTGTTTTTT | CASQPGGLTEKLFF
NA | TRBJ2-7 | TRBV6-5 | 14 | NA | TGTGCCAGCGGGAAGGGGTGGTCCTCCTACGAGCAGTACTTC | CASGKGWSSYEQYF
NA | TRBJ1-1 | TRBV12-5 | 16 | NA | TGTGCTAGTGATTCATACGGTAGGGTGGAGAACACTGAAGCTTTCTTT | CASDSYGRVENTEAFF
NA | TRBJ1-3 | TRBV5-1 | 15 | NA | TGCGCCAGCAGGGCAACGCTCCTCTCTGGAAACACCATATATTTT | CASRATLLSGNTIYF
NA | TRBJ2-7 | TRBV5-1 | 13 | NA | TGCGCCAGCACCCGGGACGGGGTTAACGAGCAGTACTTC | CASTRDGVNEQYF
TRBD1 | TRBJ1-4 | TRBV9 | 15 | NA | TGTGCCTCATCTACTCTAGGACAGGGTCACGAAAAACTGTTTTTT | CASSTLGQGHEKLFF
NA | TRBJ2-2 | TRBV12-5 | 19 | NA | TGTGCTAGTGGTTTTACCGCAGCCCCAGATTCCTCCCTCACCGGGGAGCTGTTTTTT | CASGFTAAPDSSLTGELFF
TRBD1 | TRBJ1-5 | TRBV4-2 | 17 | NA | TGTGCCAGCAGCCAAGACCGAGTGACAGGGGGAGGAATGCCCCAGCATTTT | CASSQDRVTGGGMPQHF
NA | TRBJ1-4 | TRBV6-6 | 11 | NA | TGTGCCAGCACCACGGGGGGGGAACTGTTTTTT | CASTTGGELFF
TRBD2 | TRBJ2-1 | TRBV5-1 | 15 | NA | TGCGCCAGCAGCTCGACTAGCGGACCCTACAATGAGCAGTTCTTC | CASSSTSGPYNEQFF
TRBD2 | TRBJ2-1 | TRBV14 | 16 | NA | TGTGCCAGCAGCCAAGATCGGGGGACTATACTGGGGGAGCAGTTCTTC | CASSQDRGTILGEQFF
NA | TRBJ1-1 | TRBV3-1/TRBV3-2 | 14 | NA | TGTGCCAGCAGCCAAGACGCTACAGGGTCTCGGGCTTTCTTT | CASSQDATGSRAFF
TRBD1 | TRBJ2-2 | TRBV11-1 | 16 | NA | TGTGCCAGCAGCTTAAACGCAGGGGGCCGGGCCGGGGAGCTGTTTTTT | CASSLNAGGRAGELFF
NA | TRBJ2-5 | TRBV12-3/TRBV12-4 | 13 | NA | TGTACCCCCCAGCGGTACCACCAAGAGACCCAGTACTTC | CTPQRYHQETQYF
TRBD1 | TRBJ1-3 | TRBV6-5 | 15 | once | TGTGCCAGCAGTTACGGGACAGGGGTGGGAAACACCATATATTTT | CASSYGTGVGNTIYF
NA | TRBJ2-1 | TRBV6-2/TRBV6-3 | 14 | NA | TGTGCCAGCAGTTACGGACTCGGGTACAATGAGCAGTTCTTC | CASSYGLGYNEQFF
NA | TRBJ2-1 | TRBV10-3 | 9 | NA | TGTGCCAAAACAGGGCGCGAGTTCTTC | CAKTGREFF
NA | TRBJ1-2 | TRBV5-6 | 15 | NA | TGTGCCAGCAGCCTTCTTGCCAGCCCAATCTATGGCTACACCTTC | CASSLLASPIYGYTF
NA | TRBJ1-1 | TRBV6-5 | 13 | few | TGTGCCAGCAGTTACGGGCAGGGCACTGAAGCTTTCTTT | CASSYGQGTEAFF
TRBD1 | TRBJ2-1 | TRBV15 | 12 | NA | TGTGCCACCAGGGGACAGGGGAATGAGCAGTTCTTC | CATRGQGNEQFF
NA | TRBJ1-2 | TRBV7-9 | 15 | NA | TGTGCCAGCAGCTTAGTATTGGGGATTGGGTATGGCTACACCTTC | CASSLVLGIGYGYTF
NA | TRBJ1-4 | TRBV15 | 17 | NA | TGTGCCACCAGCAGAGTTAGGGGCGCGGGGTTTAATGAAAAACTGTTTTTT | CATSRVRGAGFNEKLFF
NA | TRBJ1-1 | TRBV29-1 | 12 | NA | TGCAGCGTCGAGACAGGCATAACTGAAGCTTTCTTT | CSVETGITEAFF
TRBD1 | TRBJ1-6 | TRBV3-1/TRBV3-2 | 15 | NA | TGTGCCAGCAGCCAAGATGCCAGGGGGGATTCACCCCTCCACTTT | CASSQDARGDSPLHF
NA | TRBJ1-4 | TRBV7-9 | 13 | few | TGTGCCAGCAGCTTAGGCGTTTATGAAAAACTGTTTTTT | CASSLGVYEKLFF
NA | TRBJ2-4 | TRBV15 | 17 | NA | TGTGCCACCAGCAGACGATCTTGGGGGCCGATCAAAAACATTCAGTACTTC | CATSRRSWGPIKNIQYF